This T cell receptor (beta chain) was recovered during a study of blood T cell repertoires in COVID-19. Across the whole study: The United States, Italy and Spain supplied acute and convalescent COVID-19 samples. PBMCs, B-cell-depleted T cells, or T cells were the source of the cDNA or gDNA that made up the material.

CDR1 and CDR2 from the germline V gene are LGHNA and YSLEER. V was clipped by 1 base and J by 10 bases, with 14 bases between them. This CDR3 has 15 residues. In the original analysis: Counts of nucleated cells, estimated from reference gene primer amplification, were obtained. Sequenced by immunoSEQ multiplex PCR; TCRdb stores in-frame clones only, minus some. That table supplies the V and J calls and clone size; D and trimming were determined from the DNA. The repertoire holds about 50,000 clones, 89% seen once, with more than 40% in the top ten. The sequencing input was peripheral blood. This sequence joins TRBV4-3 and TRBJ1-6; a possible D gene is TRBD1 (5 bases). The TCR sequence derives from a woman aged 55 to 70 with COVID-19, enrolled during active disease. This chain's CDR3 is CASSQGRGISSPLHF. In DNA, the CDR3 is TGCGCCAGCAGCCAAGGCCGGGGGATAAGCTCACCCCTCCACTTT.